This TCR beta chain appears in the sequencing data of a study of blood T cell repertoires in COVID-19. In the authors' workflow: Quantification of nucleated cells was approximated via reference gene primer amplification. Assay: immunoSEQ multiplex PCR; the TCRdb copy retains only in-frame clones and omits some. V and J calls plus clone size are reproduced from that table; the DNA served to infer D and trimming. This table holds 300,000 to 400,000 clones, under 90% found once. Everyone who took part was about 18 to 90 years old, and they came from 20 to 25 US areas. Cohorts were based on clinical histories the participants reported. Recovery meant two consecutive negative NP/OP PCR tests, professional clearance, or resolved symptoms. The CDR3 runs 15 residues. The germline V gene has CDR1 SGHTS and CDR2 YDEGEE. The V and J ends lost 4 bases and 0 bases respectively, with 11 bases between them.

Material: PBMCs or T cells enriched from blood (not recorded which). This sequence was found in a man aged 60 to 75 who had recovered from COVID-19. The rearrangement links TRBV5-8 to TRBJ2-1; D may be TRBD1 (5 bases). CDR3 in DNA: TGTGCCAGCAGCAGTAGGGGTAGCTCCTACAATGAGCAGTTCTTC. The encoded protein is CASSSRGSSYNEQFF. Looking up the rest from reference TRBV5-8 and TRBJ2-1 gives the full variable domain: EAGVTQSPTHLIKTRGQQATLRCSPISGHTSVYWYQQALGLGLQFLLWYDEGEERNRGNFPPRFSGRQFPNYSSELNVNALELEDSALYLCASSSRGSSYNEQFFGPGTRLTVL.